The 2 T cell receptor beta chains reported below all come from one sample, sequenced in a study of cytomegalovirus exposure and HLA in healthy donors. The primer mix had 60 Vbeta and 13 Jbeta primers. Sequencing was performed with immunoSEQ multiplex PCR; in TCRdb, only in-frame clones are kept and a portion is missing. The repertoire includes over 100,000 clones, 8.5% to 10% of them detected once, and less than 7% sits in the top ten. Input material: PBMCs. The receptors stem from a man aged 35-49 years in good health and CMV-seronegative.

This clone came up a few times. The chain joins TRBV7-9 to TRBJ2-3, with 12 bases fitting TRBD2. The CDR3 has 15 residues. CDR1 and CDR2 (germline): SEHNR, FQNEAQ (reference sequence). The trim removed 5 bases at V and 2 bases at J, leaving 2 bases unmatched. DNA for the CDR3: TGTGCCAGCAGCCCTAGCGGGGGGGCCACAGATACGCAGTATTTT. Translating gives CASSPSGGATDTQYF.

This chain connects TRBV9 to TRBJ2-7, with D perhaps TRBD2 (6 bases). Per germline, CDR1 SGDLS and CDR2 YYNGEE. There are 12 residues in the CDR3. Trimming shortened V by 3 bases and J by 7 bases, and 11 bases separated the two germline ends. CDR3 DNA: TGTGCCAGCAGCGAGAACGCGGGGGAGCAGTACTTC. This gives the protein CASSENAGEQYF.